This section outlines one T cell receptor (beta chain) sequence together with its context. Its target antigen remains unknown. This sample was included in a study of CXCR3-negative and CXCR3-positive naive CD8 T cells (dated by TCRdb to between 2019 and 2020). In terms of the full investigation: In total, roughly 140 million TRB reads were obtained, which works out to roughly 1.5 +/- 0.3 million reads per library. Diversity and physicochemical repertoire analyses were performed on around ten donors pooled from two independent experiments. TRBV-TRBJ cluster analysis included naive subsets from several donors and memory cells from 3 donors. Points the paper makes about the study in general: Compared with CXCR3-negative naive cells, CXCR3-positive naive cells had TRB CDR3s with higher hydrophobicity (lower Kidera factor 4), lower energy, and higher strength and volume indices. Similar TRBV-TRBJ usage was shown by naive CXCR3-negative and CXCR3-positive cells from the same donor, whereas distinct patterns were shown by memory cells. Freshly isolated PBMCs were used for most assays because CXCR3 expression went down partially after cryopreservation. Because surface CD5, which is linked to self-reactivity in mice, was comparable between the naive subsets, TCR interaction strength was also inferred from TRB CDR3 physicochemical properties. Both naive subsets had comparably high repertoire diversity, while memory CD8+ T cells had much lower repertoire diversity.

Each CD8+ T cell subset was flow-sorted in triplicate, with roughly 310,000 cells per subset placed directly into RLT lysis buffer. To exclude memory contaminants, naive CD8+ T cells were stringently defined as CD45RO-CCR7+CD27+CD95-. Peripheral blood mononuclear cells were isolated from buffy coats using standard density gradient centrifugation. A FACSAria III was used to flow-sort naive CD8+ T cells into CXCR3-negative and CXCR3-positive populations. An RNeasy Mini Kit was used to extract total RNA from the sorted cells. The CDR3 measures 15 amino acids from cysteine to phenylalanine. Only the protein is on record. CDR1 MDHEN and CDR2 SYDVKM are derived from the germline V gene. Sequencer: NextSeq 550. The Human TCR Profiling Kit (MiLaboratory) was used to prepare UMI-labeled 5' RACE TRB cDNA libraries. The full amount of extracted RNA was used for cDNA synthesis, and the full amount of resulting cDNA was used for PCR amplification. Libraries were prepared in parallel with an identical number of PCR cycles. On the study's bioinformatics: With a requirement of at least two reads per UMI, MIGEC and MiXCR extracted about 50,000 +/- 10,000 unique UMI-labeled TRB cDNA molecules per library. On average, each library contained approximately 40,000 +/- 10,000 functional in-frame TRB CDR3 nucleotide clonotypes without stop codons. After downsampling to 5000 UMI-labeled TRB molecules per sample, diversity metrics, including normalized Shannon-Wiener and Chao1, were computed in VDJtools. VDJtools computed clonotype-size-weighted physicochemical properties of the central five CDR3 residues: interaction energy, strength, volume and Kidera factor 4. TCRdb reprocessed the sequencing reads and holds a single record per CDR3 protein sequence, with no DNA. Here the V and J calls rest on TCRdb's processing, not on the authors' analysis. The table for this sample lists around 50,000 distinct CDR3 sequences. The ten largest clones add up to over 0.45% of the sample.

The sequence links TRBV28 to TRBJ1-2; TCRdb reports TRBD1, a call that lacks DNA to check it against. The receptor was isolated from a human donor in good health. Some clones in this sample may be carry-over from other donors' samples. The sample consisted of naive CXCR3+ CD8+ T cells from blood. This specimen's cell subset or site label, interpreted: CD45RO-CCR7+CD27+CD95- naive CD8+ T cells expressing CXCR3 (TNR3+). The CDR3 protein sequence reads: CASSLRAEANYGYTF.